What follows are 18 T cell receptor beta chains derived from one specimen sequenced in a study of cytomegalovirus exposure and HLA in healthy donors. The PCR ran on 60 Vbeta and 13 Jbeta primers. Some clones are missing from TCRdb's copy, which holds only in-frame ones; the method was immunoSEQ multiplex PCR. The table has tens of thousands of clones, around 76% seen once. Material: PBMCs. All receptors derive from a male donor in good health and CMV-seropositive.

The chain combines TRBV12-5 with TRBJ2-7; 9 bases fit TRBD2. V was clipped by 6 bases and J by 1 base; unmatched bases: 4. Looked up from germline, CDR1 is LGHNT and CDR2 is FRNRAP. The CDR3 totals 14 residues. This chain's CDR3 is CASGFSGSSYEQYF. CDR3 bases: TGTGCTAGTGGCTTTAGCGGGAGTTCCTACGAGCAGTACTTC.

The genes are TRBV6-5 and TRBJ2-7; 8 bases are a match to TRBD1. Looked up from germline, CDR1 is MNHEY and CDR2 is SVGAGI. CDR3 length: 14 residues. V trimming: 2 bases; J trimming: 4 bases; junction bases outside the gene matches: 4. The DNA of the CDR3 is TGTGCCAGCAGTTACAGGACAGGGAGGTACGAGCAGTACTTC. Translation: CASSYRTGRYEQYF.

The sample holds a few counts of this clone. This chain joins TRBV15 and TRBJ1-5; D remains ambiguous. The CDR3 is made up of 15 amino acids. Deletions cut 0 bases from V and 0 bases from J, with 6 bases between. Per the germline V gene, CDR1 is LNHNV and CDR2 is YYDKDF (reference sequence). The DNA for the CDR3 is TGTGCCACCAGCAGAGATCGGTTTAGCAATCAGCCCCAGCATTTT. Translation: CATSRDRFSNQPQHF.

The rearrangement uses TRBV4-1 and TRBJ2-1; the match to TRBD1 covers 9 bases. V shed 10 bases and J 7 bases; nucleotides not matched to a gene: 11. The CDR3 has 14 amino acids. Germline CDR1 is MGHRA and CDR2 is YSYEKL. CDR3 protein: CAIGEDRGKNEQFF. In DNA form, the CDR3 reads TGCGCCATCGGGGAGGACAGGGGTAAGAATGAGCAGTTCTTC.

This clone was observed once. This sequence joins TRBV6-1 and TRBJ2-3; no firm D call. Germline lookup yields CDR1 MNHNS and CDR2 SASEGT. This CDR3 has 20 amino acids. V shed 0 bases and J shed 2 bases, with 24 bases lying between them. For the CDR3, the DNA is TGTGCCAGCAGTGAAGCTGATCCTATCGAGGAGTCCTCTACCACAGATACGCAGTATTTT. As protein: CASSEADPIEESSTTDTQYF.

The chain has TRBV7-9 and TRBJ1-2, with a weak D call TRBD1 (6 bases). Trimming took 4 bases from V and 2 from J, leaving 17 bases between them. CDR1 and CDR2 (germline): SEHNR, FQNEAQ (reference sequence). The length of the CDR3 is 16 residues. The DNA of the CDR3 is TGTGCCAGCAGCTCGGCGGACGCAGGGGTGAACTATGGCTACACCTTC. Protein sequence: CASSSADAGVNYGYTF.

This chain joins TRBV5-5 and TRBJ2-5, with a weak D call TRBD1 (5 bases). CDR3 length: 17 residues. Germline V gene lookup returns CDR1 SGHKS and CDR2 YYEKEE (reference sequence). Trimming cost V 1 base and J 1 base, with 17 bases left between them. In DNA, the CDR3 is TGTGCCAGCAGCTTGACCCAGGGTCTAGTTGCCCAAGAGACCCAGTACTTC. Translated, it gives CASSLTQGLVAQETQYF.

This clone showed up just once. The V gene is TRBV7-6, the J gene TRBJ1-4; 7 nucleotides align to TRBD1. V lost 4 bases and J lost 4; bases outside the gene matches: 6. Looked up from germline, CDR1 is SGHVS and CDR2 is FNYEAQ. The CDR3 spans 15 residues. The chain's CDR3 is CASSSTGQRNEKLFF. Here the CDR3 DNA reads TGTGCCAGCAGCTCAACGGGACAGCGTAATGAAAAACTGTTTTTT.

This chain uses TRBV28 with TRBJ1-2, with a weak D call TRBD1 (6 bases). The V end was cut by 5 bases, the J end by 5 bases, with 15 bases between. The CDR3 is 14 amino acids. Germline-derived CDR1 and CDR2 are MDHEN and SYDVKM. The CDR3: CASSDPGTPYGYTF. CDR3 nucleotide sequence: TGTGCCAGCAGTGACCCCGGGACACCTTATGGCTACACCTTC.

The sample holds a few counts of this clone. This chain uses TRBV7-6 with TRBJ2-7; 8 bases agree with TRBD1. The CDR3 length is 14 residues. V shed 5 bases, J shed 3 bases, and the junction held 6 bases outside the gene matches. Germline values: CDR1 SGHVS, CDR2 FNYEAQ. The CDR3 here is CASSVDRGGYEQYF. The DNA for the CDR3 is TGTGCCAGCAGCGTCGACAGGGGTGGCTACGAGCAGTACTTC.

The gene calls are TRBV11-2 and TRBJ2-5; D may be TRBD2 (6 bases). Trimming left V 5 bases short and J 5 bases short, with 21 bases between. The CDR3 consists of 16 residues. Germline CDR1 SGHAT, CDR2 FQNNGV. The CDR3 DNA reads TGTGCCAGCAGCCTGCGACTAGGAGAGGGGCGGGAGACCCAGTACTTC. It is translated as CASSLRLGEGRETQYF.

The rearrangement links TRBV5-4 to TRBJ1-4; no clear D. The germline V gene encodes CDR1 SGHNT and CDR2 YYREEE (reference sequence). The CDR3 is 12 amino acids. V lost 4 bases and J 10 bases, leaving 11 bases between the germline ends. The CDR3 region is CASSLIGGKLFF. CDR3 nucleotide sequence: TGTGCCAGCAGCCTGATAGGAGGAAAACTGTTTTTT.

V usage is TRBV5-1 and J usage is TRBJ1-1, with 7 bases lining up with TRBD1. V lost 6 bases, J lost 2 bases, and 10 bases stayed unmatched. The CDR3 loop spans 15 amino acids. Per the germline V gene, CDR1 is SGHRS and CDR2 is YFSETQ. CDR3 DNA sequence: TGCGCCAGCACCCTAAACAGGGGAAGCAACACTGAAGCTTTCTTT. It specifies CASTLNRGSNTEAFF.

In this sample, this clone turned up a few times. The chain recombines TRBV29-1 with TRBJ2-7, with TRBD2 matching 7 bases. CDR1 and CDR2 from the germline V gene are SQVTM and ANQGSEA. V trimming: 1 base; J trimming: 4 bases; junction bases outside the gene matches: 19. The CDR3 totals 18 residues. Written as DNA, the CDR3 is TGCAGCGTTGAAGTTGGGCTACTAGCGAGTGGGTCGGGGTACGAGCAGTACTTC. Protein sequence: CSVEVGLLASGSGYEQYF.

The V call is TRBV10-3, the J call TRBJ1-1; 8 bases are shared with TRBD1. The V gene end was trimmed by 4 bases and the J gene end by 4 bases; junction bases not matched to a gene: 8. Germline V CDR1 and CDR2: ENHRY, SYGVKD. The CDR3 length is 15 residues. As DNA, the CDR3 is TGTGCCATCAGTGGAGTGAACAGGGGGTCCACTGAAGCTTTCTTT. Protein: CAISGVNRGSTEAFF.

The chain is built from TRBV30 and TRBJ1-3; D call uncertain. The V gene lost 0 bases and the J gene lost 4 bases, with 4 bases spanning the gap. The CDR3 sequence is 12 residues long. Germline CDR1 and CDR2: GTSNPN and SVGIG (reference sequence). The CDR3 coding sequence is TGTGCCTGGAGTGTACGGGGAAACACCATATATTTT. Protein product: CAWSVRGNTIYF.

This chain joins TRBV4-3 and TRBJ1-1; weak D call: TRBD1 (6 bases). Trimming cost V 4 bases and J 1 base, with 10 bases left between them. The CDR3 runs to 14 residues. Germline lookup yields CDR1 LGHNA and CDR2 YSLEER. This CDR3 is CASSLEQGNTEAFF. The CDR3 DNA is TGCGCCAGCAGCCTAGAACAGGGGAACACTGAAGCTTTCTTT.

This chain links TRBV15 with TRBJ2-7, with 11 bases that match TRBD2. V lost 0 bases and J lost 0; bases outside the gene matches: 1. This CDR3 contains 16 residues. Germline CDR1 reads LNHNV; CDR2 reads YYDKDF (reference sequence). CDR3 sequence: CATSRETSGASYEQYF. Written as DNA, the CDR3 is TGTGCCACCAGCAGAGAGACTAGCGGGGCCTCCTACGAGCAGTACTTC.